One sample yielded the 5 T cell receptor beta chains listed below, sequenced in a study of OX40 agonist ivuxolimab in advanced cancers. Some clones are missing from TCRdb's copy, which holds only in-frame ones; the method was immunoSEQ multiplex PCR. The sample lists some 16,000 clones, 70% to 90% occurring once. Sequenced here: CD4+ or CD8+ T cells sorted from blood, sampled in a trial of the OX40 agonist ivuxolimab. The receptor source for this set is an adult with an advanced solid tumor such as melanoma, head and neck, liver or kidney cancer.

V and J are TRBV27 and TRBJ1-1, with TRBD1 matching 7 bases. V was clipped by 6 bases and J by 1 base; unmatched bases: 5. Germline CDR1 reads MNHEY; CDR2 reads SMNVEV (reference sequence). This CDR3 region has 14 residues. The CDR3 nucleotides read TGTGCCAGCAGCCGAGGGGGCCCGAACACTGAAGCTTTCTTT. This encodes CASSRGGPNTEAFF.

The chain has TRBV6-5 and TRBJ2-3, with D perhaps matching TRBD2 (6 bases). In germline, CDR1 is MNHEY, CDR2 SVGAGI. Trimming took off 6 bases at V and 2 bases at J, with 15 bases between the two ends. The CDR3 is 15 residues long. The CDR3 protein is CASRDSGLLTDTQYF. CDR3 in DNA: TGTGCCAGCAGGGATTCGGGACTCCTCACAGATACGCAGTATTTT.

This chain uses TRBV19 with TRBJ2-7; D may correspond to TRBD1 or TRBD2 (5 bases each). The CDR3 runs 15 residues. V was shortened by 1 base and J by 5 bases, with 15 bases between the two germline ends. CDR1 is LNHDA and CDR2 is SQIVND in the germline V gene (reference sequence). CDR3 sequence (DNA): TGTGCCAGTAGTATAGGGGGGTCAGGGCCCAACGAGCAGTACTTC. Its translation: CASSIGGSGPNEQYF.

This chain connects TRBV6-5 to TRBJ2-7; D is unresolved. The ends were cut back, 0 bases at V and 3 bases at J, with 12 bases in the middle. Germline loops: CDR1 MNHEY, CDR2 SVGAGI. CDR3 length equals 15 residues. CDR3: CASSYSFLRIYEQYF. As DNA, the CDR3 is TGTGCCAGCAGTTACTCGTTCCTAAGGATCTACGAGCAGTACTTC.

The chain has TRBV11-1 and TRBJ2-5; no firm D call. This CDR3 comprises 14 residues. In germline, CDR1 is SGHAT, CDR2 FQDESV (reference sequence). V was trimmed by 2 bases and J by 1 base, leaving 8 bases between them. CDR3 loop: CASSLTPAQETQYF. The CDR3, as DNA: TGTGCCAGCAGCTTAACCCCGGCCCAAGAGACCCAGTACTTC.